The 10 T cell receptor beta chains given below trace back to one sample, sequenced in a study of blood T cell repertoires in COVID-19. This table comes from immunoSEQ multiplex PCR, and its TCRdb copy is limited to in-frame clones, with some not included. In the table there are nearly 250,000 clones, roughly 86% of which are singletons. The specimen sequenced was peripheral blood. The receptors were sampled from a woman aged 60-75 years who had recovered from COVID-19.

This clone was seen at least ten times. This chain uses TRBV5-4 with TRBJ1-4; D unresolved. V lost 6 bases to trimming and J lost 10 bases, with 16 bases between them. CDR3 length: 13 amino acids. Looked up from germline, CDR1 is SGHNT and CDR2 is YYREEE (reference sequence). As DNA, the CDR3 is TGTGCCAGCACCAAAAATACAGAGGGAAAACTGTTTTTT. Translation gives CASTKNTEGKLFF.

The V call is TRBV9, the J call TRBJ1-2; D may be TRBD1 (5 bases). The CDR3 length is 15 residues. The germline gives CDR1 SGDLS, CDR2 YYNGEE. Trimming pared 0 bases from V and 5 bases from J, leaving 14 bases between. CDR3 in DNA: TGTGCCAGCAGCGTAGTGCCCTCTGCAGGGTATGGCTACACCTTC. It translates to CASSVVPSAGYGYTF.

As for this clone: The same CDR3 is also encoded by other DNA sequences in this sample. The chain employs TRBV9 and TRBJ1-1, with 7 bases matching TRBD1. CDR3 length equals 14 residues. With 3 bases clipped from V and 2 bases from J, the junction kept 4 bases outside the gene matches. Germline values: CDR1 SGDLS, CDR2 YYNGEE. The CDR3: CASSAWTGNTEAFF. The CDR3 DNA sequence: TGTGCCAGCAGCGCCTGGACAGGTAACACTGAAGCTTTCTTT.

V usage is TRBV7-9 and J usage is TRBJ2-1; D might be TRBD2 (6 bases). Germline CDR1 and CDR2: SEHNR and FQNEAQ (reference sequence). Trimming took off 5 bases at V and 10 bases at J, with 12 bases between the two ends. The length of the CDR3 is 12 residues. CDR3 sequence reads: CASSGDSLEQFF. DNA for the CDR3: TGTGCCAGCAGCGGGGACTCTTTAGAGCAGTTCTTC.

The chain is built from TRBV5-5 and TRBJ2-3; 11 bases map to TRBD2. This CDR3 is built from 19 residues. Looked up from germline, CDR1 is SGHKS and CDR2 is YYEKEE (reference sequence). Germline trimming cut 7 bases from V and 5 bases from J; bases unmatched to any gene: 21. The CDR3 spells CASPPRLSGGARALDTQYF. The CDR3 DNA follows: TGTGCCAGCCCACCCCGCCTTAGCGGGGGGGCCCGCGCACTAGATACGCAGTATTTT.

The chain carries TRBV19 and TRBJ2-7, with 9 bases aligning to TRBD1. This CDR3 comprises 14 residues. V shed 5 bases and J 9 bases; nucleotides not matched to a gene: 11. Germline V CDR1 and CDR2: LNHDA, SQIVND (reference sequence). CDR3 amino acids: CASSVPGQGLLQYF. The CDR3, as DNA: TGTGCCAGTAGTGTCCCGGGACAGGGTCTCTTGCAGTACTTC.

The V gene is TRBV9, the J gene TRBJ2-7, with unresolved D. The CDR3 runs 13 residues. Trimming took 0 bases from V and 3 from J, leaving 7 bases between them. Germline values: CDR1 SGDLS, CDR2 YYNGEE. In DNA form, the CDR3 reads TGTGCCAGCAGCGTAGAACAGAACTACGAGCAGTACTTC. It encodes CASSVEQNYEQYF.

The DNA for the CDR3 is TGTGCCAGCAGCCAGGGGCGGGGGGGTCTTGAGCAGTTCTTC. This sequence encodes CASSQGRGGLEQFF. The gene calls are TRBV11-2 and TRBJ2-1, with 9 bases aligning to TRBD2. The CDR3 extends over 14 amino acids. V lost 5 bases and J lost 9; bases outside the gene matches: 8. The germline V gene has CDR1 SGHAT and CDR2 FQNNGV.

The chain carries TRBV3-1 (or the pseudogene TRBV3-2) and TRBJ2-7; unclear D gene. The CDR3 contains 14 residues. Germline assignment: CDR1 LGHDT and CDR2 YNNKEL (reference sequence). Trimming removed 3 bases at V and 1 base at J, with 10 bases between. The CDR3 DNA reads TGTGCCAGCAGCCATGCAGGATTTTCCTACGAGCAGTACTTC. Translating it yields CASSHAGFSYEQYF.

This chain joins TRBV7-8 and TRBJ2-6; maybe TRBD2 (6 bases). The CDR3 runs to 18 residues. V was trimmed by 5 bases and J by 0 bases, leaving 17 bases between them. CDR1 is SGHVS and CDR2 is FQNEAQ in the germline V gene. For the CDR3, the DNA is TGTGCCAGCAGCCCCGGCATGCGGGGCCCCTCTGGGGCCAACGTCCTGACTTTC. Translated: CASSPGMRGPSGANVLTF.